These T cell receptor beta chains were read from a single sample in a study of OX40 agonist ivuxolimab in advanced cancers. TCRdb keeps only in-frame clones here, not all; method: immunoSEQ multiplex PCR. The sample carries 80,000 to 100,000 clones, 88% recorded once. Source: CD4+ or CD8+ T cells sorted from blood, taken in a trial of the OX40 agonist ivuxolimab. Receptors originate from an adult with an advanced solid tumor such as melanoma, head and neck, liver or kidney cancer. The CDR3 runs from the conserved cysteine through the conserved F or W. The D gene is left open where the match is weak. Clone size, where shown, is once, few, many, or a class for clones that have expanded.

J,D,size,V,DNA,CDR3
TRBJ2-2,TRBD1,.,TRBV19,TGTGCCAGTAGGGGACAGGCGAACACCGGGGAGCTGTTTTTT,CASRGQANTGELFF
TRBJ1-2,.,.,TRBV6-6,TGTGCCAGCAGCCCCAACAGGAGCGGTGGCTACACCTTC,CASSPNRSGGYTF
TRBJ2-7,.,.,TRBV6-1,TGTGCCAGCAGTGGGGGAGGGGGCCTGCCATCCTACGAGCAGTACTTC,CASSGGGGLPSYEQYF
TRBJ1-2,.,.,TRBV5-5,TGTGCCAGCAGCTTGGGACAATATGGCTACACCTTC,CASSLGQYGYTF
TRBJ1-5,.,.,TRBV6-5,TGTGCCAGCAGTGCCGAGGGGCCTTTAACGAGGCCCCAGCATTTT,CASSAEGPLTRPQHF
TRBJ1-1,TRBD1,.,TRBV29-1,TGCAGCGTTGAGACAGGGGGCACTGAAGCTTTCTTT,CSVETGGTEAFF
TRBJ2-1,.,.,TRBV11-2,TGTGCCAGCAGCTTAGAAGGGCTAGGGCACAATGAGCAGTTCTTC,CASSLEGLGHNEQFF
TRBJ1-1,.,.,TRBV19,TGTGCCAGTAGTATTAACCGGGACACTGAAGCTTTCTTT,CASSINRDTEAFF
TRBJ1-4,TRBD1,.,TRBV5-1,TGCGCCAGCAGCTTGACAGGGGTTAATGAAAAACTGTTTTTT,CASSLTGVNEKLFF
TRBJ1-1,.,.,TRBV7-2,TGTGCCAGCAGCTTCTCATTGACTCTGAACACTGAAGCTTTCTTT,CASSFSLTLNTEAFF
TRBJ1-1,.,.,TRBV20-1,TGCAGTGCTCCGGACGGGGTGGAAGCTTTCTTT,CSAPDGVEAFF
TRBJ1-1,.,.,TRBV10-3,TGTGCCATCAGTCGGACGGTGAACACTGAAGCTTTCTTT,CAISRTVNTEAFF
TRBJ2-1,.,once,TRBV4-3,TGCGCCAGCAGCCAAGGGTTTCGAGCGACGGACTACAATGAGCAGTTCTTC,CASSQGFRATDYNEQFF
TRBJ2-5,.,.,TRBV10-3,TGTGCCATCAGCATGGACCTCCAAGAGACCCAGTACTTC,CAISMDLQETQYF
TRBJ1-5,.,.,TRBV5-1,TGCGCCAGCAGCTTGTCCTGGGGAAGCAATCAGCCCCAGCATTTT,CASSLSWGSNQPQHF
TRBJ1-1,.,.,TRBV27,TGTGCCAGCAGTTTTCAGGGAGGCACTGAAGCTTTCTTT,CASSFQGGTEAFF
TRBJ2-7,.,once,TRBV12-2,TGTGCAAGTCGCTTAGCTCGAAGACTAGAAAGGGCGCAGCAGTACTTC,CASRLARRLERAQQYF
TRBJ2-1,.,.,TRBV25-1,TGTGCCAGCAGTGAATCTAGCCTTAGGGAGCAGTTCTTC,CASSESSLREQFF
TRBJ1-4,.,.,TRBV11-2,TGTGCCAGCAGCCCCCGACTTGGAAAACTGTTTTTT,CASSPRLGKLFF
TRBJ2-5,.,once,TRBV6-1,TGTGCCAGCAGTGGCCCCCCGGGACACTCCGGGGAGACCCAGTACTTC,CASSGPPGHSGETQYF
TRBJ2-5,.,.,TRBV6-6,TGTGCCAGCTGGGGAAGACTAACCCAAGAGACCCAGTACTTC,CASWGRLTQETQYF
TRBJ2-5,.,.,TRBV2,TGTGCCAGCCCACCGCCTGTCCCTCAAGAGACCCAGTACTTC,CASPPPVPQETQYF
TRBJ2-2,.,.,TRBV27,TGTGCCAGCAGTTTTAGCGTGACCACGAACACCGGGGAGCTGTTTTTT,CASSFSVTTNTGELFF
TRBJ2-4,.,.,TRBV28,TGTGCCAGCACCCCGGTCCGTGAGAACATTCAGTACTTC,CASTPVRENIQYF
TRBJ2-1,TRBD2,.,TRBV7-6,TGTGCCAGCTCGGCTAGCGGGATGGGTGAGCAGTTCTTC,CASSASGMGEQFF
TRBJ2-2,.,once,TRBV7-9,TGTGCCAGCAGCCCCGAGAACACCGGGGAGCTGTTTTTT,CASSPENTGELFF
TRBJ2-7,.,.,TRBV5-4,TGTGCCAGCAGCCCGCGTCTAGGTCCATATTACGAGCAGTACTTC,CASSPRLGPYYEQYF
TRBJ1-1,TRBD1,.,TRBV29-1,TGCAGCGTCGAACGACAGGGGGTTAACACTGAAGCTTTCTTT,CSVERQGVNTEAFF
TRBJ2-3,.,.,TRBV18,TGTGCCAGCTCGGGCGGGACCCCAAGTGCAGATACGCAGTATTTT,CASSGGTPSADTQYF
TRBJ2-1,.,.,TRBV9,TGTGCCAGCAGCGGGCAGGTAGAGCCCTTATACAATGAGCAGTTCTTC,CASSGQVEPLYNEQFF
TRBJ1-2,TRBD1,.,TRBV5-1,TGCGCCAGCACCTCAGGTGGAGGGGGCGCGGTTGGCGACTATGGCTACACCTTC,CASTSGGGGAVGDYGYTF
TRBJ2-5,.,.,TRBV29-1,TGCAGCGTTGACCTAGCGATTCAAGAGACCCAGTACTTC,CSVDLAIQETQYF
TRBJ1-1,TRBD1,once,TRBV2,TGTGCCAGCAGCGGGACAGGCGATGAAGCTTTCTTT,CASSGTGDEAFF